This TCR beta chain was retrieved from a study of early T cells in non-severe SARS-CoV-2 infection (dated by TCRdb to the early 2020s). Background on the whole study: Because TCR sequencing was done on bulk RNA from unsorted whole blood, the alpha and beta chains could not be paired. Study-level results and caveats: Matching against VDJdb was skewed toward anti-spike CD8 responses, likely underestimated virus-specific expansions, and missed private and CD4 specificities.

This clonotype is medium-sized (0.01 to 0.1%) in terms of sample share. The clone's antigen remains unknown. The input lacks base qualities; no much larger clone sits a single base away. The germline V gene specifies KGHDR as CDR1 and SFDVKD as CDR2. The CDR3 measures 15 amino acids from cysteine to phenylalanine. The entry retains the CDR3 DNA only, 45 bases that are in frame from base 1. Trimming accounts for 4 bases at V and 6 bases at J, while the number of junction bases matched to no gene is 5. The study was a case-control design nested within a healthcare worker cohort in London, UK, with weekly nasopharyngeal swab PCR tests and blood sampling. Between 23 and 31 March 2020, the week of the UK lockdown, healthcare workers were enrolled and then followed up weekly for as long as 16 weeks. The library came from 5' RACE. Reads for this sample came from a NextSeq 500. Unique molecular identifiers were attached to individual cDNA molecules in the TCR library protocol so that sequencing error and PCR bias could be corrected. Both TCR alpha and beta chains were sequenced, and tight co-correlation was observed between alpha and beta sequence abundances in each sample. As for the original processing: Decombinator V4 was used to annotate TCR sequences for V gene, J gene and CDR3. Expanded TCRs were defined as changing significantly between any two time points under a Poisson model with p below 0.0001. TCR abundances were normalised to the total number of TCRs sequenced in each sample and reported as counts per million. TRAV1-2 paired with TRAJ12, TRAJ20 or TRAJ33 defined MAIT TCRs, while TRAV10 paired with TRAJ18 defined iNKT TCRs. VDJdb, accessed 1 November 2021, was searched for CMV, EBV and SARS-CoV-2 annotated TCRs, excluding TCRs annotated for multiple antigens. TCRdb reanalyzed the raw reads on its own, using fastp at Q25 for trimming and MiXCR for clone calling, and kept in-frame beta chains. Identical CDR3 proteins give one entry, which carries the most common genes and DNA. These V and J calls rely on TCRdb rather than the paper's analysis. The sample profile shows tens of thousands of distinct CDR3 sequences; around 4.3% of them were found once. 15% to 20% of the sample comes from the top ten.

Recombination joined TRBV24-1 with TRBJ2-4, with 10 junctional bases fitting TRBD1. Sequenced sample: whole blood. The clonotype originates from an adult who was a healthcare worker with PCR-confirmed SARS-CoV-2 infection or an uninfected control (not recorded which). For the CDR3, the sequence is CATSENRDRGNIQYF. The nucleotides are TGTGCCACCAGTGAGAACCGGGACAGGGGAAACATTCAGTACTTC.